The sample holds one count of the clone carrying this TCR beta chain. Its antigen is as yet unknown. Each cell subset's genomic DNA was divided evenly among several immunoSEQ plates. The assay was immunoSEQ multiplex PCR, and TCRdb's table has in-frame clones only and misses some. The table includes under 1,900,000 clones, approximately 98.5% detected once. Recent acute infections and vaccinations were absent in the healthy HIV-negative adult donors. CD4+ cell separation produced CD45RA+ naive and CD45RA-negative memory subsets. This specimen belongs to a study of shared clonotypes between healthy human individuals. V lost 3 bases to trimming and J lost 10 bases, with 19 bases between them. The CDR3 runs to 15 residues. Germline assignment: CDR1 MGHRA and CDR2 YSYEKL. General study findings and limits: The genetic and exposure-history diversity represented was limited by few donors.

This chain uses TRBV4-1 with TRBJ2-1, with a tentative D call TRBD2 (5 bases). Material for sequencing was naive CD4+ T cells sorted from blood. Subset: CD45RA+ positively selected. The TCR sequence derives from a man aged 30-40 years in good health. The CDR3: CASSQEYWGASEQFF. Written as DNA, the CDR3 is TGCGCCAGCAGCCAGGAGTATTGGGGAGCGAGCGAGCAGTTCTTC.